The 21 T cell receptor beta chains below were found in one sample sequenced in a study of post-analysis software for immune sequencing data. Whole-study findings and limits: In patients, TRBV5-6, TRBV5-1 and TRBV20-1 belonged to several TRBV segments found more frequently than in controls.

Every TCR beta cDNA library bore unique molecular identifiers. From the PCR reads, TCRdb called clonotypes with MiXCR, one entry per CDR3 protein. This sample has 800,000 to 950,000 distinct CDR3 sequences; roughly 50% occur once, and the top ten carry around 4.5%. These receptors lack a known antigen. The material sequenced was blood. Receptor source: a girl under 18 with multiple sclerosis.

This clonotype was recorded a few times. The J gene is TRBJ1-2, the V gene TRBV29-1; unclear D gene. Germline CDR1 reads SQVTM; CDR2 reads ANQGSEA. The CDR3 is made up of 12 amino acids. Deletions cut 7 bases from V and 2 bases from J, with 11 bases between. In DNA, the CDR3 is TGCAGCGGCTTGACCGCGAACTATGGCTACACCTTC. This codes for CSGLTANYGYTF. Filled out from reference TRBV29-1 and TRBJ1-2, the complete variable domain reads SAVISQKPSRDICQRGTSLTIQCQVDSQVTMMFWYRQQPGQSLTLIATANQGSEATYESGFVIDKFPISRPNLTFSTLTVSNMSPEDSSIYLCSGLTANYGYTFGSGTRLTVV.

The J gene is TRBJ2-5, the V gene TRBV20-1; no clear D. The better agreement between TRBJ2-1 and the DNA end casts doubt on the J call. This CDR3 spans 12 amino acids. The V gene's germline CDR1 is DFQATT and CDR2 SNEGSKA (reference sequence). CDR3 in amino acids: CSANHALETQFF. The CDR3 nucleotides read TGCAGTGCCAATCATGCACTTGAGACCCAGTTCTTC.

V gene TRBV15 combines with J gene TRBJ2-4; TRBD1 might be the D (6 bases). CDR1 LNHNV and CDR2 YYDKDF come from the germline V gene (reference sequence). The CDR3 length is 17 residues. The germline V and J ends were trimmed by 1 base and 0 bases, with 13 bases remaining between them. As DNA, the CDR3 is TGTGCCACCAGCAGAGGGGGGCAGGGATTAGCCAAAAACATTCAGTACTTC. This translates into CATSRGGQGLAKNIQYF. Full variable domain (rest looked up from reference TRBV15 and TRBJ2-4): DAMVIQNPRYQVTQFGKPVTLSCSQTLNHNVMYWYQQKSSQAPKLLFHYYDKDFNNEADTPDNFQSRRPNTSFCFLDIRSPGLGDTAMYLCATSRGGQGLAKNIQYFGAGTRLSVL.

This chain links TRBV20-1 with TRBJ2-1, with 7 nucleotides matching TRBD1. From germline, CDR1 is DFQATT and CDR2 SNEGSKA (reference sequence). J was trimmed by 6 bases and V by 8 bases; bases with no gene match: 7. This CDR3 has 12 residues. The CDR3 protein is CSRVTGTNEQFF. The CDR3 DNA sequence: TGCAGTCGGGTGACAGGGACCAATGAGCAGTTCTTC.

The chain recombines TRBV5-5 with TRBJ2-7, with TRBD1 matching over 9 bases. Germline V gives CDR1 SGHKS, CDR2 YYEKEE (reference sequence). CDR3 length: 16 amino acids. Germline trimming cut 2 bases from V and 4 bases from J; bases unmatched to any gene: 10. CDR3 in DNA: TGTGCCAGCAGCTTCCTCCGGGACAGGGCGCGATACGAGCAGTACTTC. Translating it yields CASSFLRDRARYEQYF. The variable domain in full, with the rest retrieved from reference TRBV5-5 and TRBJ2-7, is DAGVTQSPTHLIKTRGQQVTLRCSPISGHKSVSWYQQVLGQGPQFIFQYYEKEERGRGNFPDRFSARQFPNYSSELNVNALLLGDSALYLCASSFLRDRARYEQYFGPGTRLTVT.

This chain links TRBV5-4 with TRBJ2-1; 8 bases are a match to TRBD1. V was clipped by 4 bases and J by 5 bases; unmatched bases: 5. The CDR3 consists of 14 residues. Germline loops: CDR1 SGHNT, CDR2 YYREEE (reference sequence). In nucleotides, the CDR3 is TGTGCCAGCAGCCAGGGACAGGTCCACAATGAGCAGTTCTTC. Translated: CASSQGQVHNEQFF. The variable domain in full, completed from reference TRBV5-4 and TRBJ2-1, reads ETGVTQSPTHLIKTRGQQVTLRCSSQSGHNTVSWYQQALGQGPQFIFQYYREEENGRGNFPPRFSGLQFPNYSSELNVNALELDDSALYLCASSQGQVHNEQFFGPGTRLTVL.

The V call is TRBV10-3, the J call TRBJ2-6; possible D gene TRBD1, 6 bases. V was trimmed by 6 bases and J by 0 bases, leaving 15 bases between them. Per germline, CDR1 ENHRY and CDR2 SYGVKD. CDR3 length equals 17 residues. The CDR3 sequence is CAISVSGQFSGANVLTF. CDR3 nucleotides: TGTGCCATCAGCGTTTCTGGACAGTTCTCTGGGGCCAACGTCCTGACTTTC.

Only a few counts were recorded for this clonotype. V is TRBV7-3 and J is TRBJ2-7; 7 bases align to TRBD1. V dropped 5 bases and J dropped 1; count of bases not matched to a gene: 8. This CDR3 has 15 amino acids. Germline CDR1 and CDR2: SGHTA and FQGTGA. The CDR3 DNA reads TGTGCCAGCAGCCCGATGGGGACAGCGTCCTACGAGCAGTACTTC. This encodes CASSPMGTASYEQYF.

This chain uses TRBV7-8 with TRBJ1-1, with 8 bases fitting TRBD1. V trimming: 5 bases; J trimming: 8 bases; junction bases outside the gene matches: 16. The germline CDR1 and CDR2 sequences are SGHVS and FQNEAQ. The CDR3 runs to 16 residues. Written as DNA, the CDR3 is TGTGCCAGCAGCCCATTGCTTGGTGTTGGGGACAGGGAAGCTTTCTTT. Translated: CASSPLLGVGDREAFF.

V usage is TRBV29-1 and J usage is TRBJ2-2, with 7 bases that match TRBD2. V lost 7 bases, J lost 7 bases, and 15 bases stayed unmatched. The CDR3 runs to 15 residues. From germline, CDR1 is SQVTM and CDR2 ANQGSEA. The CDR3, as DNA: TGCAGCGCCCTAAAGGGCGGGAGCGTGAACGGGGAGCTGTTTTTT. Its translation is CSALKGGSVNGELFF.

The rearrangement joins TRBV7-2 to TRBJ2-7; D is tentatively TRBD1 or TRBD2 (5 bases each). V was shortened by 4 bases and J by 0 bases, with 25 bases between the two germline ends. Germline V gives CDR1 SGHTA, CDR2 FQGNSA. This CDR3 comprises 19 residues. The CDR3, as DNA: TGTGCCAGCAGCTCCCCGTTAGTGGGGGAGTCCTTGAGCTCCTACGAGCAGTACTTC. This encodes CASSSPLVGESLSSYEQYF.

The chain recombines TRBV10-3 with TRBJ2-5; tentatively, D is TRBD2 (5 bases). Germline V gene sequence: CDR1 ENHRY, CDR2 SYGVKD. V was trimmed by 3 bases and J by 5 bases, leaving 13 bases between them. There are 14 residues in the CDR3. The DNA for the CDR3 is TGTGCCATCAGTGACGATGGGGAGAGGGAGACCCAGTACTTC. Translation gives CAISDDGERETQYF.

This rearrangement joins TRBV7-9 to TRBJ2-4, with TRBD1 matching over 8 bases. TRBJ2-7 explains the end of the DNA better; the J call may be wrong. Germline CDR1 SEHNR, CDR2 FQNEAQ (reference sequence). The CDR3 contains 14 residues. CDR3 nucleotides: TGTGCCAGCAGCCTCCGGGACAGGCGTAACGAGCAGTACTTC. It encodes CASSLRDRRNEQYF.

This clonotype appeared a few times. CDR3 in amino acids: CAISPGQSEAFF. The CDR3 bases are TGTGCCATTAGCCCCGGACAGTCTGAAGCTTTCTTT. This chain uses TRBV10-3 with TRBJ1-1, with D possibly matching TRBD1 (6 bases). This CDR3 contains 12 residues. Per the germline V gene, CDR1 is ENHRY and CDR2 is SYGVKD. The germline V and J ends were trimmed by 9 bases and 6 bases, with 14 bases remaining between them.

The rearrangement joins TRBV12-3 or TRBV12-4 to TRBJ2-7, with D perhaps given as TRBD1 or TRBD2 (5 bases each). V was clipped by 5 bases and J by 5 bases, with 10 bases between them. The CDR3 covers 12 residues. In DNA, the CDR3 is TGTGCCAGCAGTAGCAGGGACCACGAGCAGTACTTC. Its protein product is CASSSRDHEQYF.

V and J are TRBV10-3 and TRBJ2-4; D gene ambiguous. The tail of the sequence fits TRBJ2-7 better, so the J call may be wrong. The CDR3 runs to 15 residues. Germline CDR1 ENHRY, CDR2 SYGVKD. The DNA of the CDR3 is TGTGCCATCAGTGAGTCGATTGCGCGGCCCTACGAGCAGTACTTC. It is translated as CAISESIARPYEQYF.

The J gene is TRBJ2-3, the V gene TRBV12-5; perhaps D is TRBD1 or TRBD2 (5 bases each). V was cut by 2 bases and J by 6 bases, with 9 bases left in between. The germline V gene has CDR1 LGHNT and CDR2 FRNRAP. The CDR3 runs to 13 residues. The CDR3 nucleotides are TGTGCTAGTGGTTTGATGGGACCCGATACGCAGTATTTT. This gives the protein CASGLMGPDTQYF.

This chain connects TRBV7-9 to TRBJ2-5; D is possibly TRBD2 (7 bases). Trimming stripped 5 bases from V and 4 bases from J, with 17 bases between. This CDR3 is 15 amino acids long. Germline assignment: CDR1 SEHNR and CDR2 FQNEAQ (reference sequence). CDR3 DNA: TGTGCCAGCAGCCGTCCTCCGGGGGGCGGAGAGACCCAGTACTTC. The encoded protein is CASSRPPGGGETQYF.

This sequence joins TRBV20-1 and TRBJ2-7; D remains unclear. The V gene lost 2 bases and the J gene lost 7 bases, with 12 bases spanning the gap. Germline V CDR1 and CDR2: DFQATT, SNEGSKA (reference sequence). This CDR3 region has 12 residues. DNA for the CDR3: TGCAGTGCTAGAAGCCAGGTTGATGAGCAGTACTTC. Amino acid sequence: CSARSQVDEQYF.

The V gene is TRBV5-1, the J gene TRBJ1-2; tentatively, D is TRBD1 (5 bases). The CDR3 contains 14 residues. The V and J ends lost 4 bases and 6 bases respectively, with 16 bases between them. Germline CDR1 is SGHRS and CDR2 is YFSETQ. In nucleotides, the CDR3 is TGCGCCAGCAGCCCCCGAGGGGTGAAGGATGGCTACACCTTC. Amino acids: CASSPRGVKDGYTF.

The CDR3 reads CASSLQGSDTEAFF. The DNA for the CDR3 is TGTGCCAGCAGTTTGCAGGGGTCGGACACTGAAGCTTTCTTT. The rearrangement links TRBV12-3 or TRBV12-4 to TRBJ1-1; maybe TRBD1 (6 bases). The CDR3 has 14 amino acids. V gave up 3 bases and J gave up 3 bases, with 11 bases separating them.